Following are 19 T cell receptor beta chains from one sample sequenced in a study of cytomegalovirus exposure and HLA in healthy donors. The PCR was carried out with 60 Vbeta primers and 13 Jbeta primers. Only in-frame clones appear in the TCRdb table, and some are missing; sequencing was by immunoSEQ multiplex PCR. The data show 140,000 to 150,000 clones, 75% seen once. What was sequenced was PBMCs. The receptors were sampled from a man aged 25 to 45 in good health and CMV-seronegative.

The chain uses TRBV29-1 and TRBJ2-2, with 12 bases lining up with TRBD1. Per the germline V gene, CDR1 is SQVTM and CDR2 is ANQGSEA. The V gene end was trimmed by 6 bases and the J gene end by 4 bases; junction bases not matched to a gene: 3. CDR3 size: 14 residues. The CDR3 region has the DNA TGCAGCGTGGGGACAGGGGGCTTCACCGGGGAGCTGTTTTTT. As protein: CSVGTGGFTGELFF.

The chain joins TRBV30 to TRBJ2-7; tentative D call: TRBD1 (6 bases). The V gene lost 2 bases and the J gene lost 3 bases, with 11 bases spanning the gap. From germline, CDR1 is GTSNPN and CDR2 SVGIG (reference sequence). This CDR3 has 13 amino acids. The CDR3 sequence: CAWSRGRGYEQYF. The CDR3 coding sequence is TGTGCCTGGAGTCGGGGCAGGGGCTACGAGCAGTACTTC.

V gene TRBV6-1 combines with J gene TRBJ2-4; TRBD1 matches at 7 bases. This CDR3 has 15 residues. Looked up from germline, CDR1 is MNHNS and CDR2 is SASEGT. Trimming cost V 3 bases and J 2 bases; bases outside gene matches: 4. CDR3 nucleotides: TGTGCCAGCAGTGATCGACAGGGAACCAAAAACATTCAGTACTTC. Translated, it gives CASSDRQGTKNIQYF.

The V gene is TRBV5-1, the J gene TRBJ2-5; 9 positions agree with TRBD2. In germline, CDR1 is SGHRS, CDR2 YFSETQ. This CDR3 spans 17 amino acids. V trimming: 2 bases; J trimming: 2 bases; junction bases outside the gene matches: 10. CDR3 in amino acids: CASSFPAGTSKQETQYF. DNA of the CDR3: TGCGCCAGCAGCTTCCCGGCCGGGACTAGCAAGCAAGAGACCCAGTACTTC. Filled out from reference TRBV5-1 and TRBJ2-5, the complete variable domain reads KAGVTQTPRYLIKTRGQQVTLSCSPISGHRSVSWYQQTPGQGLQFLFEYFSETQRNKGNFPGRFSGRQFSNSRSEMNVSTLELGDSALYLCASSFPAGTSKQETQYFGPGTRLLVL.

Only a few counts were recorded for this clone. V and J are TRBV28 and TRBJ2-7; 9 bases match TRBD1. Germline V lookup: CDR1 MDHEN, CDR2 SYDVKM. J lost 3 bases, V lost 3 bases, and 3 bases had no gene match. There are 14 residues in the CDR3. The CDR3 here is CASSLGQGLYEQYF. In nucleotides, the CDR3 is TGTGCCAGCAGTTTGGGACAGGGTCTCTACGAGCAGTACTTC.

The CDR3 DNA sequence: TGTGCCAGCAGCGTAGTGACTAGCGGACCGCTCTCCTACGAGCAGTACTTC. This sequence encodes CASSVVTSGPLSYEQYF. J is TRBJ2-7 and V is TRBV9; 9 positions agree with TRBD2. The length of the CDR3 is 17 residues. With 0 bases clipped from V and 0 bases from J, the junction kept 7 bases outside the gene matches. Germline CDR1 and CDR2: SGDLS and YYNGEE.

The rearrangement uses TRBV19 and TRBJ1-1; tentative D call: TRBD1 (5 bases). The CDR3 spans 14 residues. Germline assignment: CDR1 LNHDA and CDR2 SQIVND (reference sequence). The germline V and J ends were trimmed by 3 bases and 3 bases, with 11 bases remaining between them. In nucleotides, the CDR3 is TGTGCCAGTAGTATCACCTTACAGGACACTGAAGCTTTCTTT. Amino acids: CASSITLQDTEAFF.

This rearrangement joins TRBV28 to TRBJ1-2; 10 positions match TRBD1. J gave up 5 bases and V 7 bases, and 7 bases lay outside the gene matches. This CDR3 region has 14 residues. Per germline, CDR1 MDHEN and CDR2 SYDVKM. In DNA form, the CDR3 reads TGTGCCAGCACCCCGGGACAGGGGCGATATGGCTACACCTTC. This encodes CASTPGQGRYGYTF.

The chain couples TRBV25-1 to TRBJ2-5, with 10 bases matching TRBD1. The CDR3 covers 15 residues. The V gene's germline CDR1 is MGHDK and CDR2 SYGVNS. V was pared by 0 bases and J by 3 bases, with 1 base of the junction left unmatched. The CDR3: CASSEYGQGEETQYF. Written as DNA, the CDR3 is TGTGCCAGCAGTGAATATGGACAGGGGGAAGAGACCCAGTACTTC.

The chain couples TRBV9 to TRBJ2-5, with D possibly matching TRBD1 (5 bases). The DNA end is a closer match to TRBJ2-7, so the J assignment may be wrong. The CDR3 runs to 14 residues. Looked up from germline, CDR1 is SGDLS and CDR2 is YYNGEE. DNA for the CDR3: TGTGCCAGCAGCGTAGTCGACAGCTCCTACGAGCAGTACTTC. The encoded protein is CASSVVDSSYEQYF.

The gene calls are TRBV18 and TRBJ2-5; D is perhaps TRBD1 (5 bases). From germline, CDR1 is KGHSH and CDR2 LQKENI. CDR3 length: 15 amino acids. The V end was cut by 4 bases, the J end by 5 bases, with 17 bases between. This chain's CDR3 is CASSRRQLGGETQYF. The CDR3, as DNA: TGTGCCAGCTCACGGAGACAGCTAGGTGGGGAGACCCAGTACTTC.

This clone came up once. This chain uses TRBV4-1 with TRBJ2-2, with 7 bases aligning to TRBD1. V was clipped by 4 bases and J by 2 bases; unmatched bases: 4. This CDR3 region has 15 residues. Germline V gives CDR1 MGHRA, CDR2 YSYEKL. CDR3: CASSPQGLNTGELFF. Written as DNA, the CDR3 is TGCGCCAGCAGCCCACAGGGGTTAAACACCGGGGAGCTGTTTTTT.

The chain links TRBV7-9 to TRBJ2-5; 7 bases are a match to TRBD1. This CDR3 spans 15 amino acids. With 5 bases clipped from V and 5 bases from J, the junction kept 11 bases outside the gene matches. CDR1 is SEHNR, CDR2 FQNEAQ, per germline (reference sequence). This chain's CDR3 is CASSPQGQPRETQYF. The CDR3 nucleotides read TGTGCCAGCAGCCCACAGGGACAGCCGAGGGAGACCCAGTACTTC.

This clone came up a few times. The chain links TRBV2 to TRBJ1-1; 7 bases fit TRBD1. This CDR3 has 15 amino acids. Germline-derived CDR1 and CDR2 are SNHLY and FYNNEI. J was trimmed by 0 bases and V by 4 bases; bases with no gene match: 5. The CDR3 sequence is CASSGGQFMNTEAFF. CDR3 sequence (DNA): TGTGCCAGCAGTGGGGGACAGTTCATGAACACTGAAGCTTTCTTT.

This clone was observed once. The chain is built from TRBV28 and TRBJ2-7, with D perhaps matching TRBD1 (6 bases). Germline values: CDR1 MDHEN, CDR2 SYDVKM. The CDR3 has 14 residues. The germline V and J ends were trimmed by 3 bases and 6 bases, with 15 bases remaining between them. The CDR3 loop reads CASSFPDSRSEQYF. CDR3 nucleotides: TGTGCCAGCAGTTTCCCGGACAGCCGCTCCGAGCAGTACTTC.

V is TRBV5-1 and J is TRBJ1-4; D is possibly TRBD1 (6 bases). This CDR3 region has 16 residues. CDR1 SGHRS and CDR2 YFSETQ come from the germline V gene. V lost 0 bases to trimming and J lost 4 bases, with 13 bases between them. This CDR3 is CASSLAGGALNEKLFF. Here the CDR3 DNA reads TGCGCCAGCAGCTTGGCCGGGGGGGCACTTAATGAAAAACTGTTTTTT.

Here the CDR3 reads CAWSAPGTSGETQYF. The CDR3 DNA is TGTGCCTGGAGTGCCCCTGGGACTAGCGGAGAGACCCAGTACTTC. The chain uses TRBV30 and TRBJ2-5; 11 nucleotides match TRBD2. The CDR3 extends over 15 amino acids. Germline CDR1 reads GTSNPN; CDR2 reads SVGIG (reference sequence). The junction had 5 bases not matched to a gene; V was cut back by 1 base and J by 4 bases.

This chain links TRBV28 with TRBJ1-4, with 7 positions matching TRBD1. In germline, CDR1 is MDHEN, CDR2 SYDVKM. The CDR3 spans 16 residues. V was clipped by 10 bases and J by 4 bases; unmatched bases: 15. This chain's CDR3 is CATTGQLPARNEKLFF. Here the CDR3 DNA reads TGTGCCACCACGGGACAGCTCCCAGCGCGTAATGAAAAACTGTTTTTT.

The gene calls are TRBV4-2 and TRBJ2-7; TRBD2 might be the D (6 bases). The CDR3 has 18 amino acids. V was clipped by 4 bases and J by 3 bases, with 25 bases between them. Per germline, CDR1 LGHNA and CDR2 YNFKEQ. This CDR3 is CASSRVGSRDSHSYEQYF. The CDR3 coding sequence is TGTGCCAGCAGCCGGGTCGGGTCACGGGACTCGCACAGCTACGAGCAGTACTTC.